This T cell receptor (beta chain) was identified in a study of T cell responses to AZD1222 COVID-19 vaccine. Sequencing was performed with immunoSEQ multiplex PCR; in TCRdb, only in-frame clones are kept and a portion is missing. The table includes around 120,000 clones, about 90% detected once. V lost 2 bases and J lost 1, with 11 bases in between. CDR1 is MNHEY and CDR2 is SVGAGI in the germline V gene. CDR3 length equals 16 residues. Comment on this clone: Its antigen is currently unknown.

General study points: Repertoires were collected only later (after the peak T cell response had occurred). A mostly white British donor set with more females was recruited, and clonal diversity was possibly underestimated. Vaccine-associated CD4 TCRs ranged over spike, dominating at 160-218 and 743-854. Spike-specific TCR breadth and depth were elevated following two AZD1222 doses.

This specimen was peripheral blood, taken on day 0 of AZD1222 vaccination. This receptor was taken from an adult in good health. The V gene is TRBV6-5, the J gene TRBJ2-2; D may be TRBD1 (6 bases). CDR3 in amino acids: CASSYPGHLNTGELFF. CDR3 sequence (DNA): TGTGCCAGCAGTTACCCGGGACACCTGAACACCGGGGAGCTGTTTTTT.